The rows below give T cell receptor beta chains drawn from one sample of a study of blood T cells in healthy people across ages. Via MiXCR, TCRdb re-called the 5' RACE reads, giving one row per CDR3 protein. Of over 1,300,000 distinct CDR3 sequences listed, roughly 64% are singletons. Source material: blood. Receptor source: a young man in good health. The CDR3 runs from the conserved cysteine through the conserved F or W. A D gene is named only where the DNA matches it firmly. The size entry is marked missing in some rows and otherwise reads once, few, many or a size class.

d_call	v_call	clone_size	j_call	cdr3_aa	cdr3_nt
-	TRBV27	few	TRBJ2-7	CASSLNHPYYEQYF	TGTGCCAGCAGCCTCAACCATCCCTACTACGAGCAGTACTTC
TRBD1	TRBV2	many	TRBJ2-1	CASSDRGLEFF	TGTGCCAGCAGCGACAGGGGTTTGGAGTTCTTC
TRBD1	TRBV11-2	-	TRBJ1-2	CASSSGQGTGYTF	TGTGCCAGCAGTAGCGGACAGGGTACCGGCTACACCTTC
-	TRBV12-3/TRBV12-4	-	TRBJ1-5	CASGPPNNQPQHF	TGTGCCAGCGGCCCCCCGAACAATCAGCCCCAGCATTTT
-	TRBV29-1	few	TRBJ2-7	CSVEGGAGTFYEQYF	TGCAGCGTTGAAGGAGGTGCAGGGACATTCTACGAGCAGTACTTC
-	TRBV20-1	-	TRBJ2-5	CSATILGTLQETQYF	TGCAGTGCTACGATACTTGGGACTCTGCAAGAGACCCAGTACTTC
-	TRBV7-9	-	TRBJ2-3	CASSLGSDTDTQYF	TGTGCCAGCAGCTTAGGATCGGACACAGATACGCAGTATTTT
-	TRBV5-6	-	TRBJ2-7	CASSLETSGRFYEQYF	TGTGCCAGCAGCTTGGAAACTTCGGGACGGTTCTACGAGCAGTACTTC
TRBD1	TRBV20-1	few	TRBJ2-7	CSAPTGSSYEQYF	TGCAGTGCTCCGACAGGGAGCTCCTACGAGCAGTACTTC
-	TRBV27	few	TRBJ1-2	CASTQLGGNYGYTF	TGTGCCAGCACCCAACTAGGGGGTAACTATGGCTACACCTTC
TRBD2	TRBV9	-	TRBJ2-1	CASSALLAGGHEQFF	TGTGCCAGCAGCGCCCTACTAGCGGGGGGACATGAGCAGTTCTTC
TRBD1	TRBV6-5	few	TRBJ2-7	CASSLTDRNYEQYF	TGTGCCAGCAGCCTGACGGACAGGAACTACGAGCAGTACTTC
-	TRBV27	few	TRBJ2-1	CASSLSWDTPQFF	TGTGCCAGCAGTTTATCGTGGGACACCCCGCAGTTCTTC
-	TRBV12-3/TRBV12-4	-	TRBJ2-1	CASRPMLGQWEFF	TGTGCCAGCAGGCCTATGCTAGGACAGTGGGAGTTCTTC
-	TRBV6-6	few	TRBJ1-1	CASSYYLYRNTEAFF	TGTGCCAGCAGTTATTACCTCTACCGGAACACTGAAGCTTTCTTT
-	TRBV20-1	-	TRBJ2-7	CSARDIRDYEQYF	TGCAGTGCTAGAGATATCCGGGACTACGAGCAGTACTTC
-	TRBV5-1	-	TRBJ2-5	CATTLGNEQYF	TGCGCCACCACTCTAGGCAATGAGCAGTACTTC
-	TRBV7-9	-	TRBJ2-7	CASSLSFGPSTYEQYF	TGTGCCAGCAGCTTAAGTTTTGGGCCGTCTACCTACGAGCAGTACTTC
-	TRBV12-3/TRBV12-4	-	TRBJ1-5	CASSLEANQPQHF	TGTGCCAGCAGTTTAGAGGCGAATCAGCCCCAGCATTTT
-	TRBV4-1	-	TRBJ2-7	CASSQEAVKGVYSYEQYF	TGCGCCAGCAGCCAAGAAGCGGTTAAGGGCGTTTACTCCTACGAGCAGTACTTC
-	TRBV5-1	-	TRBJ2-5	CASSIRLDLHQETQYF	TGCGCCAGCAGCATCCGACTAGACCTCCACCAAGAGACCCAGTACTTC
-	TRBV7-8	once	TRBJ1-2	CASSFDSPNYGYTF	TGTGCCAGCAGCTTTGACAGTCCTAACTATGGCTACACCTTC
TRBD2	TRBV6-5	-	TRBJ2-3	CASSHSGGSTDTQYF	TGTGCCAGCAGTCATAGCGGGGGGAGCACAGATACGCAGTATTTT
-	TRBV12-3/TRBV12-4	-	TRBJ2-5	CASGTLGRVGETQYF	TGTGCCAGCGGGACACTAGGAAGGGTGGGAGAGACCCAGTACTTC
TRBD1	TRBV18	-	TRBJ1-2	CASSPQGAQGGYTF	TGTGCCAGCTCACCACAGGGGGCGCAGGGTGGCTACACCTTC
-	TRBV11-2	few	TRBJ2-1	CASSLEALLYNEQFF	TGTGCCAGCAGCTTAGAAGCCCTGCTTTACAATGAGCAGTTCTTC
-	TRBV13	-	TRBJ1-1	CASSAPLNGGTEAFF	TGTGCCAGCAGCGCACCCCTCAATGGGGGTACTGAAGCTTTCTTT
TRBD2	TRBV28	-	TRBJ2-1	CASSLISGGVGEQFF	TGTGCCAGCAGTTTAATTAGCGGGGGGGTTGGTGAGCAGTTCTTC
-	TRBV7-9	-	TRBJ2-6	CASGPPPSSGANVLTF	TGTGCCAGCGGTCCTCCACCGTCCTCTGGGGCCAACGTCCTGACTTTC